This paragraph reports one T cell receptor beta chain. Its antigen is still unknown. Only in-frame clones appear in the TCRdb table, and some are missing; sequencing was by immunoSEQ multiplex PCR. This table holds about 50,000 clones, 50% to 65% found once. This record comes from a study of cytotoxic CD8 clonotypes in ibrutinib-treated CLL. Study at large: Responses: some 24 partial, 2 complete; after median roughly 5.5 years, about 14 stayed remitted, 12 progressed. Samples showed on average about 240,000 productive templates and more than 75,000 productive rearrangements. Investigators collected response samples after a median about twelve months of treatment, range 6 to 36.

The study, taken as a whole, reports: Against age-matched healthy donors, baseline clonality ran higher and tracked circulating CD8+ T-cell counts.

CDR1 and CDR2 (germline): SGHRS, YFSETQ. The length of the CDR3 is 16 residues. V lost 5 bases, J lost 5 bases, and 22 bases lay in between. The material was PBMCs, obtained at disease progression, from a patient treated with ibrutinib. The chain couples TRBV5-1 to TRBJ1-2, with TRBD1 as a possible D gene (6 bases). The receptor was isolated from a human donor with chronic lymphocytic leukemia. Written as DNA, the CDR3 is TGCGCCAGCAGTTCAGGACAGATCAATCTCCCTTATGGCTACACCTTC. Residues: CASSSGQINLPYGYTF.